Listed here are 15 T cell receptor beta chains from one sample, sequenced in a study of T cell responses to AZD1222 COVID-19 vaccine. Sequencing was performed with immunoSEQ multiplex PCR; in TCRdb, only in-frame clones are kept and a portion is missing. The table has roughly 100,000 clones, 91% seen once. The specimen was peripheral blood, collected on day 0 of AZD1222 vaccination. These receptors were taken from an adult in good health.

The gene calls are TRBV9 and TRBJ1-6, with D uncertain. The V gene lost 3 bases and the J gene lost 0 bases, with 16 bases spanning the gap. Per the germline V gene, CDR1 is SGDLS and CDR2 is YYNGEE. This CDR3 has 18 amino acids. The DNA of the CDR3 is TGTGCCAGCAGCGCCTCAGGTGGAGGAAGCTCCTATAATTCACCCCTCCACTTT. Protein product: CASSASGGGSSYNSPLHF.

This clone appeared a single time. The chain employs TRBV7-2 and TRBJ2-3; D perhaps matches TRBD2 (6 bases). V shed 2 bases and J shed 5 bases, with 14 bases lying between them. The V gene's germline CDR1 is SGHTA and CDR2 FQGNSA. This CDR3 contains 15 residues. The CDR3 coding sequence is TGTGCCAGCAGCTTAAGCCTAGCGCTGGGAGATACGCAGTATTTT. It codes for CASSLSLALGDTQYF.

The V and J genes are TRBV24-1 and TRBJ1-1, with D hard to call. V was trimmed by 4 bases and J by 8 bases, leaving 13 bases between them. There are 13 residues in the CDR3. Germline lookup yields CDR1 KGHDR and CDR2 SFDVKD. CDR3 protein: CATSDRSGREAFF. As DNA, the CDR3 is TGTGCCACCAGTGACCGATCTGGGAGGGAAGCTTTCTTT.

The rearrangement joins TRBV9 to TRBJ1-6; D remains ambiguous. This CDR3 has 14 amino acids. The ends were cut back, 2 bases at V and 0 bases at J, with 3 bases in the middle. CDR1 and CDR2 (germline): SGDLS, YYNGEE. Here the CDR3 reads CASSVSSYNSPLHF. Here the CDR3 DNA reads TGTGCCAGCAGCGTCAGCTCCTATAATTCACCCCTCCACTTT.

V usage is TRBV5-4 and J usage is TRBJ2-2; D is undetermined. The V and J ends lost 0 bases and 6 bases respectively, with 3 bases between them. Germline loops: CDR1 SGHNT, CDR2 YYREEE (reference sequence). The CDR3 sequence is 12 residues long. The CDR3 loop reads CASSLAAGELFF. CDR3 DNA sequence: TGTGCCAGCAGCTTGGCTGCCGGGGAGCTGTTTTTT.

The chain couples TRBV18 to TRBJ2-3; D may be TRBD1 (5 bases). Germline V CDR1 and CDR2: KGHSH, LQKENI. V was clipped by 3 bases and J by 0 bases, with 10 bases between them. The CDR3 is made up of 15 amino acids. The DNA of the CDR3 is TGTGCCAGCTCACCCGACAGTATAAGCACAGATACGCAGTATTTT. Translating gives CASSPDSISTDTQYF.

This CDR3 is CASSPSGPGNYGYTF. CDR3 nucleotides: TGTGCCAGCAGTCCCTCGGGGCCAGGGAACTATGGCTACACCTTC. The V call is TRBV6-5, the J call TRBJ1-2, with D perhaps matching TRBD1 (5 bases). The V gene's germline CDR1 is MNHEY and CDR2 SVGAGI. The CDR3 is 15 residues long. Trimming stripped 5 bases from V and 2 bases from J, with 15 bases between.

The V call is TRBV6-5, the J call TRBJ2-7; a weak D match, TRBD2 (5 bases). This CDR3 region has 12 residues. Trimming cost V 8 bases and J 2 bases, with 10 bases left between them. CDR1 and CDR2 (germline): MNHEY, SVGAGI. CDR3 protein: CASSRGPYEQYF. The CDR3 DNA sequence: TGTGCCAGCTCCCGAGGGCCCTACGAGCAGTACTTC.

This clone appeared a few times. The chain couples TRBV15 to TRBJ1-2; TRBD1 might be the D (5 bases). Germline V gene lookup returns CDR1 LNHNV and CDR2 YYDKDF (reference sequence). The ends were cut back, 3 bases at V and 6 bases at J, with 17 bases in the middle. The CDR3 is 15 residues long. The CDR3 protein is CATSRQPGTSDGYTF. CDR3 DNA: TGTGCCACCAGCAGGCAACCCGGGACCTCAGATGGCTACACCTTC.

The rearrangement uses TRBV7-3 and TRBJ2-1; D remains ambiguous. The CDR3 extends over 16 amino acids. In germline, CDR1 is SGHTA, CDR2 FQGTGA. V was clipped by 0 bases and J by 6 bases, with 15 bases between them. The CDR3 here is CASSLTPAPPLNEQFF. CDR3 nucleotide sequence: TGTGCCAGCAGCTTAACCCCGGCCCCTCCCCTCAATGAGCAGTTCTTC.

The chain has TRBV9 and TRBJ1-3; 10 nucleotides agree with TRBD1. V shed 4 bases and J 6 bases; nucleotides not matched to a gene: 4. The germline gives CDR1 SGDLS, CDR2 YYNGEE. This CDR3 is 14 amino acids long. Here the CDR3 reads CASSPGTGANTIYF. CDR3 bases: TGTGCCAGCAGCCCCGGGACAGGGGCAAACACCATATATTTT.

The rearrangement uses TRBV12-1 and TRBJ1-4; TRBD1, the D gene given by the table, was not confirmed from the DNA. TRBV12-1 is reported as a pseudogene. CDR3 length: 17 residues. CDR3 sequence reads: CASTLLVRQGGVEKLFF. Written as DNA, the CDR3 is TGTGCCAGCACCCTACTAGTACGACAGGGAGGAGTCGAAAAACTGTTTTTT.

This clone showed up just once. This chain links TRBV7-2 with TRBJ2-7, with TRBD1 identical over 10 bases. The CDR3 is 15 residues long. J was trimmed by 5 bases and V by 5 bases; bases with no gene match: 9. The V gene's germline CDR1 is SGHTA and CDR2 FQGNSA. The CDR3 DNA is TGTGCCAGCAGCCAAATGACAGGGGGCTGGAACGAGCAGTACTTC. It encodes CASSQMTGGWNEQYF. Full variable domain (remainder filled in from reference TRBV7-2 and TRBJ2-7): GAGVSQSPSNKVTEKGKDVELRCDPISGHTALYWYRQSLGQGLEFLIYFQGNSAPDKSGLPSDRFSAERTGGSVSTLTIQRTQQEDSAVYLCASSQMTGGWNEQYFGPGTRLTVT.

The CDR3 DNA reads TGTGCCAGCAGCTTAGAGGCCGGCGGAGAGACCCAGTACTTC. It specifies CASSLEAGGETQYF. J is TRBJ2-5 and V is TRBV11-2; unclear D gene. Germline CDR1 is SGHAT and CDR2 is FQNNGV. Trimming left V 0 bases short and J 4 bases short, with 9 bases between. The CDR3 contains 14 residues.

The chain combines TRBV7-9 with TRBJ2-7; D unresolved. This CDR3 region has 14 residues. Germline loops: CDR1 SEHNR, CDR2 FQNEAQ (reference sequence). V was cut by 0 bases and J by 1 base, with 7 bases left in between. The CDR3 nucleotides read TGTGCCAGCAGCTTAGCGGGATGGTCCTACGAGCAGTACTTC. Amino acid sequence: CASSLAGWSYEQYF. The whole variable domain, remainder taken from reference TRBV7-9 and TRBJ2-7, is DTGVSQNPRHKITKRGQNVTFRCDPISEHNRLYWYRQTLGQGPEFLTYFQNEAQLEKSRLLSDRFSAERPKGSFSTLEIQRTEQGDSAMYLCASSLAGWSYEQYFGPGTRLTVT.